This T cell receptor (beta chain) appears in the sequencing data of a study of regulatory T cells in long-lasting Graves disease. Study observations and caveats: The work looked only at peripheral blood and did not look at thyroid tissue.

Libraries of TCR beta came from iRepertoire HTBI primers plus Arm-PCR of CDR3 regions. TCRdb re-analysed the multiplex PCR reads in MiXCR, keeping a single row per CDR3 protein. The sample lists a few hundred thousand distinct CDR3 sequences, about 15% occurring once. CDR1 MRHNA and CDR2 SNTAGT come from the germline V gene. Trimming removed 7 bases from V and 1 base from J, with 13 bases in between. This CDR3 region has 14 residues. Time point indicated: newly diagnosed GD, antithyroid drugs for less than 3 months. PBMC RNA served as the TCR library source. This clonotype was counted only a few times. Its target is not known. This same sample was also taken into another study, of T cells in Graves' hyperthyroidism and ophthalmopathy. That source adds: Each patient was aged 18 to 65 and had newly diagnosed hyperthyroidism of under 2 months' duration. Blood held most thyroid clonotypes expanded above 0.001 frequency. The authors' 13 V-J model separated ophthalmopathy from stable hyperthyroidism.

The origin of this receptor is a woman aged 18-30 years with Graves disease. The chain combines TRBV6-4 with TRBJ1-1; D gene unclear. Sequencing used peripheral blood mononuclear cells (PBMCs), obtained at new diagnosis, from a patient treated with antithyroid drugs. In DNA form, the CDR3 reads TGTGCCAGCAAGCAAGAGTTCGGGAACACTGAAGCTTTCTTT. The encoded protein is CASKQEFGNTEAFF.